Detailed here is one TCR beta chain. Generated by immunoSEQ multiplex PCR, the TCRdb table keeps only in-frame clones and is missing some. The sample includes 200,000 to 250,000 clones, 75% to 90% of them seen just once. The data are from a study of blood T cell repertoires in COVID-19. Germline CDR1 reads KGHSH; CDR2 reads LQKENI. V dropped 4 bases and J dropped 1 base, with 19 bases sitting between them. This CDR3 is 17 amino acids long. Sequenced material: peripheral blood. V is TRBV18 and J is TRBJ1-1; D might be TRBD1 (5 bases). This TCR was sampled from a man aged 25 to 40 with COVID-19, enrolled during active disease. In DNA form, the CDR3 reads TGTGCCAGCTCACGGTTGAACCCAGGGTTCGGGAACACTGAAGCTTTCTTT. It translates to CASSRLNPGFGNTEAFF.